This TCR beta chain derives from a study of monozygotic twins with cystic fibrosis. The overall study: Three micrograms of fragmented DNA underwent about 16 PCR cycles for library preparation.

Regarding this clone: Its matching antigen is unknown.

With V trimmed by 2 bases and J by 3 bases, 4 bases remained unmatched. Germline-derived CDR1 and CDR2 are SGHRS and YFSETQ. The CDR3 runs to 14 residues. Study conclusions and caveats: Nucleotide-identical clonotype sharing was significantly higher within monozygotic CF twin pairs than between unrelated CF individuals. Clonality was generally low (median approximately 0.009), higher in the most severe patients. In 13 of 16 pairs, V gene usage was closest to the co-twin's.

Clones were sequenced by immunoSEQ multiplex PCR, and TCRdb holds only the in-frame ones, with some missing. The data hold approximately 33,000 clones, with approximately 84% observed a single time. The chain joins TRBV5-1 to TRBJ1-1, with TRBD1 matching over 7 bases. The specimen sequenced was blood. The sequence was collected from a girl aged 2 to 9 with cystic fibrosis. The CDR3 sequence: CASSFRTGDTEAFF. The CDR3 bases are TGCGCCAGCAGCTTCAGGACAGGAGACACTGAAGCTTTCTTT.